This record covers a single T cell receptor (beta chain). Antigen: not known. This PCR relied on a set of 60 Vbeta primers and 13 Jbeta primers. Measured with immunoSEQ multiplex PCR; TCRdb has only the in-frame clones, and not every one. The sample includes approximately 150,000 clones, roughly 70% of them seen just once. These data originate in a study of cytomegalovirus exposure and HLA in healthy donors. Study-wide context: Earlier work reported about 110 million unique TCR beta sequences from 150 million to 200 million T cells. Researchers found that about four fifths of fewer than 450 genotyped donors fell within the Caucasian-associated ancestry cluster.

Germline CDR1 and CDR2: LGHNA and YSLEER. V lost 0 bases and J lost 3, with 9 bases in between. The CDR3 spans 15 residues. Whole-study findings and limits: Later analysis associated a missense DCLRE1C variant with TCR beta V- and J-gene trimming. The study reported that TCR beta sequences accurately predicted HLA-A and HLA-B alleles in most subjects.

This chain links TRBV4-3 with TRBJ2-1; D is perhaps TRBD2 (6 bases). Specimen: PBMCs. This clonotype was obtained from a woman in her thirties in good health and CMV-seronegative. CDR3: CASSQDTSNYNEQFF. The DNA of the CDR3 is TGCGCCAGCAGCCAAGATACTAGCAACTACAATGAGCAGTTCTTC.